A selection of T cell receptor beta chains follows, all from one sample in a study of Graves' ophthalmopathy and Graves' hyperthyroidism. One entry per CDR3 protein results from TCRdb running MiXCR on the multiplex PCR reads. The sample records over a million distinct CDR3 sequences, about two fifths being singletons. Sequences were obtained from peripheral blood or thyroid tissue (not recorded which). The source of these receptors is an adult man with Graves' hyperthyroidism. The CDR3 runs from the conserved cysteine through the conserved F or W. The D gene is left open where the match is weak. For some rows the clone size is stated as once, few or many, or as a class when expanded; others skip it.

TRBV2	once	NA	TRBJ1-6	CASSLYGWVGSPLHF	TGTGCCAGCAGTCTATACGGGTGGGTTGGTTCACCCCTCCACTTT
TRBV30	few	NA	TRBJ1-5	CAWSVARHDYSNQPQHF	TGTGCCTGGAGTGTCGCTAGACACGACTATAGCAATCAGCCCCAGCATTTT
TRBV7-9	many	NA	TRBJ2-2	CASSSLRELFF	TGTGCCAGCAGCTCCCTCCGAGAGCTGTTTTTT
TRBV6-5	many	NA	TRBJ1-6	CASRPDWGRAGNSPLHF	TGTGCCAGCAGGCCTGATTGGGGGCGGGCAGGTAATTCACCCCTCCACTTT
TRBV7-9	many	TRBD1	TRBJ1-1	CASSSSSTGGSEAFF	TGTGCCAGCAGCTCCTCCTCGACAGGGGGCTCTGAAGCTTTCTTT
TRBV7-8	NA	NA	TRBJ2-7	CASLDSSYEQYF	TGTGCCAGCTTGGACAGCTCCTACGAGCAGTACTTC
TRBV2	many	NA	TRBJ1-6	CASRNTGVGLYYNSPLHF	TGTGCCAGCAGGAACACGGGGGTAGGATTATATTACAATTCACCCCTCCACTTT
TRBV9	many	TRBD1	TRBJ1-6	CASSTRTGDNSPLHF	TGTGCCAGCAGCACCAGGACAGGGGATAATTCACCCCTCCACTTT
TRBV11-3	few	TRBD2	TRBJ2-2	CASSSTSGSTGELFF	TGTGCCAGCAGCTCGACTAGCGGGTCCACCGGGGAGCTGTTTTTT
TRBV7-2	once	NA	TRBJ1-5	CASSTLGQGPGWPQHF	TGTGCCAGCAGCACCCTAGGGCAGGGGCCTGGATGGCCCCAGCATTTT
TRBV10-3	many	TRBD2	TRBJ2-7	CAISTPGLAGLYEQYF	TGTGCCATCAGTACCCCCGGACTAGCGGGCTTATACGAGCAGTACTTC
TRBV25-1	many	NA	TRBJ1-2	CASSETGDGYTF	TGTGCCAGCAGTGAGACAGGTGATGGCTACACCTTC
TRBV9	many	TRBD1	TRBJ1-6	CASSHTRGYNSPLHF	TGTGCCAGCAGCCATACCAGGGGGTACAATTCACCCCTCCACTTT
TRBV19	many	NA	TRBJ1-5	CASRPSGENQPQHF	TGTGCCAGTAGGCCGTCAGGGGAAAATCAGCCCCAGCATTTT
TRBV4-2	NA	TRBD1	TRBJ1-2	CASSQEFGRGPASYGYTF	TGTGCCAGCAGCCAAGAGTTTGGCAGGGGGCCGGCTAGCTATGGCTACACCTTC
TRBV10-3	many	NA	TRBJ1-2	CAISERQPNYGYTF	TGTGCCATCAGTGAGCGGCAGCCTAACTATGGCTACACCTTC
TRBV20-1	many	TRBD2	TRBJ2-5	CSAPSGRTETQYF	TGCAGTGCCCCTAGCGGGAGAACAGAGACCCAGTACTTC
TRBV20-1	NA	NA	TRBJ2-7	CSARGGHLYEQYF	TGCAGTGCTAGAGGCGGGCACCTCTACGAGCAGTACTTC
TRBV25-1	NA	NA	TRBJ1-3	CASSESGRINTIYF	TGTGCCAGCAGTGAAAGCGGACGGATAAACACCATATATTTT
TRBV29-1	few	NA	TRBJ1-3	CSVEGGPGNTIYF	TGCAGCGTTGAGGGGGGGCCTGGAAACACCATATATTTT
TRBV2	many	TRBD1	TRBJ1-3	CASSPDRSSGNTIYF	TGTGCCAGCAGTCCGGACAGGAGCTCTGGAAACACCATATATTTT
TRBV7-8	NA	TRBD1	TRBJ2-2	CASSPRGQGILRELFF	TGTGCCAGCAGCCCGCGAGGACAGGGCATTCTACGGGAGCTGTTTTTT
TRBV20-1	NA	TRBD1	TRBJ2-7	CSANRDRVQPQQYF	TGCAGTGCTAACCGGGACAGGGTCCAGCCCCAGCAGTACTTC
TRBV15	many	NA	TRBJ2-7	CATSRAGATSYEQYF	TGTGCCACCAGCAGAGCGGGGGCTACTTCCTACGAGCAGTACTTC
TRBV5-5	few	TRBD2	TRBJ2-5	CASSPGGLALETQYF	TGTGCCAGCAGCCCCGGGGGACTAGCACTAGAGACCCAGTACTTC
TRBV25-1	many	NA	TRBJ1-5	CASSFNGQPQHF	TGTGCCAGCAGCTTCAATGGTCAGCCCCAGCATTTT
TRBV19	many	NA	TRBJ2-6	CASSMSGSGANVLTF	TGTGCCAGTAGTATGTCAGGCTCTGGGGCCAACGTCCTGACTTTC
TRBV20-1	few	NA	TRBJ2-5	CSARDLAGYKTQYF	TGCAGTGCTAGAGATCTTGCAGGGTACAAGACCCAGTACTTC
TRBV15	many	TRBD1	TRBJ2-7	CATSRQGAPYEQYF	TGTGCCACCAGCAGACAGGGGGCCCCCTACGAGCAGTACTTC
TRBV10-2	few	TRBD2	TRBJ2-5	CASSVLAGAETQYF	TGCGCCAGCAGTGTACTAGCGGGAGCAGAGACCCAGTACTTC
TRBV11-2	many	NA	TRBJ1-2	CASRALGVRYGYTF	TGTGCCAGCAGGGCCTTGGGGGTTCGCTATGGCTACACCTTC
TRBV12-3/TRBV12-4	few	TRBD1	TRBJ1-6	CASSFEGAGSPLHF	TGTGCCAGCAGTTTCGAGGGGGCGGGTTCACCCCTCCACTTT
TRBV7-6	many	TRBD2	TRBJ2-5	CASSFLLRGAQETQYF	TGTGCCAGCAGCTTTTTATTGCGGGGGGCCCAAGAGACCCAGTACTTC
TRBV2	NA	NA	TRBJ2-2	CASSDDRLNTGELFF	TGTGCCAGCAGTGACGACAGATTGAACACCGGGGAGCTGTTTTTT
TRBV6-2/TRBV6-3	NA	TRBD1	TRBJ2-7	CASSYGTGDPYEQYF	TGTGCCAGCAGTTACGGGACAGGGGATCCCTACGAGCAGTACTTC
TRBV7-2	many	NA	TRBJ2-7	CASSRGGYDEQYF	TGTGCCAGCAGCAGAGGGGGTTACGACGAGCAGTACTTC
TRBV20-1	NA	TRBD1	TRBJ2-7	CSAPGQVFYEQYF	TGCAGTGCCCCGGGACAGGTCTTCTACGAGCAGTACTTC
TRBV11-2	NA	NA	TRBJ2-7	CASSSRMGVYEQYF	TGTGCCAGCAGCTCCCGAATGGGGGTCTACGAGCAGTACTTC
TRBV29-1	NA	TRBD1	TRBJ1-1	CSDMGQGTEAFF	TGCAGCGATATGGGACAGGGGACTGAAGCTTTCTTT
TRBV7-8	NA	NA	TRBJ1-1	CASSLLPGASAFF	TGTGCCAGCAGCTTACTCCCAGGGGCTTCGGCTTTCTTT
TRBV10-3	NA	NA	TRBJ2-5	CAISESTWDRPQYF	TGTGCCATCAGTGAGTCGACGTGGGATCGGCCCCAGTACTTC
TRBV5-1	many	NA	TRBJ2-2	CASSLRGHTGELFF	TGCGCCAGCAGCCTTCGCGGCCACACCGGGGAGCTGTTTTTT
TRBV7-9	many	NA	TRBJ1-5	CASSREGVQPQHF	TGTGCCAGCAGTCGAGAGGGGGTACAGCCCCAGCATTTT
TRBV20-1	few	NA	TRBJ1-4	CSACRGTEQCEKLFF	TGCAGTGCTTGTCGTGGGACCGAACAATGTGAAAAACTGTTTTTT
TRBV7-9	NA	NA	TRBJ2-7	CASKRGAGRTYEQYF	TGTGCCAGCAAGAGGGGGGCGGGGCGAACCTACGAGCAGTACTTC
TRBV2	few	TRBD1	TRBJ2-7	CASRIRQGIHEQYF	TGTGCCAGCAGGATTAGACAGGGGATCCACGAGCAGTACTTC
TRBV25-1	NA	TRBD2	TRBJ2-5	CASSRVSGRWETQYF	TGCGCCAGCAGCCGGGTTTCCGGGAGGTGGGAGACCCAGTACTTC
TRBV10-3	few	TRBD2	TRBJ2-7	CAISAAGGGREQYF	TGTGCCATCAGTGCGGCGGGAGGGGGTCGCGAGCAGTACTTC
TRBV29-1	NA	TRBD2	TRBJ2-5	CSVEVASGTSRKTQYF	TGCAGCGTTGAAGTTGCTTCCGGGACTAGCAGAAAGACCCAGTACTTC
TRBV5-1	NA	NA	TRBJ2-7	CASSLAQVTYEQYF	TGCGCCAGCAGCTTGGCCCAGGTCACCTACGAGCAGTACTTC
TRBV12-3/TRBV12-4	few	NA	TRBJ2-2	CASSLPGFGGELFF	TGTGCCAGCAGTTTGCCAGGATTTGGCGGGGAGCTGTTTTTT
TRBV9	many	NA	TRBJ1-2	CASSVDLAGTVDYGYTF	TGTGCCAGCAGCGTAGATTTGGCAGGTACCGTTGACTATGGCTACACCTTC
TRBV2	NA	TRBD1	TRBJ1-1	CASSADRAGTEAFF	TGTGCCAGCAGTGCGGACAGGGCGGGGACTGAAGCTTTCTTT